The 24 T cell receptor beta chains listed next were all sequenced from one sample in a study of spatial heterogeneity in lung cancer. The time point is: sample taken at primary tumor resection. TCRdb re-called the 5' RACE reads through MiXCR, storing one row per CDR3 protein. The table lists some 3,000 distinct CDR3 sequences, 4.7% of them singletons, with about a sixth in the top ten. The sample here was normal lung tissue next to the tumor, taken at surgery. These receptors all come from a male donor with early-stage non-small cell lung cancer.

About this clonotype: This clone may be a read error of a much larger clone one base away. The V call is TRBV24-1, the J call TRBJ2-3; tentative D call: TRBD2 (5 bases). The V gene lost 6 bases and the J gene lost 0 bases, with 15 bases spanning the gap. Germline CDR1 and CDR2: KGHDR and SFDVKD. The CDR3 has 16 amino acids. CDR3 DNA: TGTGCCACCAGTCAGTTAGGGAGAGTAAGCACAGATACGCAGTATTTT. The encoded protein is CATSQLGRVSTDTQYF.

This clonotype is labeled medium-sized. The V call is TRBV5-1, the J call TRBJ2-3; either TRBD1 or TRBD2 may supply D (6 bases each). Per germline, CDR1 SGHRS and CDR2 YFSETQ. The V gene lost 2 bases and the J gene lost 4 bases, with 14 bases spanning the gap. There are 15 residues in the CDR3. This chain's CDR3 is CASSFGGHTADTQYF. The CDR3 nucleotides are TGCGCCAGCAGCTTCGGGGGCCATACGGCAGATACGCAGTATTTT.

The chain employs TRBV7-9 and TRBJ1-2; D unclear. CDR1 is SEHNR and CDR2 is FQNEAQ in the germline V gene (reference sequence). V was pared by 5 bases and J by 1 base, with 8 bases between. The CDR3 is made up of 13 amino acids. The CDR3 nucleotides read TGTGCCAGCAGCCCTGGATTTAACTATGGCTACACCTTC. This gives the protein CASSPGFNYGYTF. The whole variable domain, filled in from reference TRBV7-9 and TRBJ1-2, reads DTGVSQNPRHKITKRGQNVTFRCDPISEHNRLYWYRQTLGQGPEFLTYFQNEAQLEKSRLLSDRFSAERPKGSFSTLEIQRTEQGDSAMYLCASSPGFNYGYTFGSGTRLTVV.

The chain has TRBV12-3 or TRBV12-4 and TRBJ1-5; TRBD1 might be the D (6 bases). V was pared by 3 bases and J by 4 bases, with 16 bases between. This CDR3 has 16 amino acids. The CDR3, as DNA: TGTGCCAGCAGTTTGGGAACCGGGACACAAAATCAGCCCCAGCATTTT. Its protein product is CASSLGTGTQNQPQHF.

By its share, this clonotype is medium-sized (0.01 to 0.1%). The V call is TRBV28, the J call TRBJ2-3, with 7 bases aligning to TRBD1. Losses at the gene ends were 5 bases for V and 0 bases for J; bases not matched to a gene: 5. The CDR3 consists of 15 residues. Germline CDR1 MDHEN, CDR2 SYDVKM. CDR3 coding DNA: TGTGCCAGCAGTACTCCGGGACAGAGCACAGATACGCAGTATTTT. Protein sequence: CASSTPGQSTDTQYF. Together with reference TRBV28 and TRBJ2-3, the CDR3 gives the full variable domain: DVKVTQSSRYLVKRTGEKVFLECVQDMDHENMFWYRQDPGLGLRLIYFSYDVKMKEKGDIPEGYSVSREKKERFSLILESASTNQTSMYLCASSTPGQSTDTQYFGPGTRLTVL.

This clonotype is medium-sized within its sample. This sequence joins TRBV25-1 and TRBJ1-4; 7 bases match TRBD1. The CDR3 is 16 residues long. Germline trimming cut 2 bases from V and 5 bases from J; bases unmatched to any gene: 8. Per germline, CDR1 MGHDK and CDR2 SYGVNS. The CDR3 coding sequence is TGTGCCAGCAGTGAAATCCGACAGGGATGGAATGAAAAACTGTTTTTT. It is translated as CASSEIRQGWNEKLFF.

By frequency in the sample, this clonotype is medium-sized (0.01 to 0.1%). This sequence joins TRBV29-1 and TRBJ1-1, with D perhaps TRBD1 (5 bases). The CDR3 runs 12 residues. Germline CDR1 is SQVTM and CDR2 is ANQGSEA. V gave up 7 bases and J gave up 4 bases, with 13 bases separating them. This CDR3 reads CSAVQGPTEAFF. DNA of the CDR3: TGCAGCGCTGTGCAGGGCCCCACTGAAGCTTTCTTT.

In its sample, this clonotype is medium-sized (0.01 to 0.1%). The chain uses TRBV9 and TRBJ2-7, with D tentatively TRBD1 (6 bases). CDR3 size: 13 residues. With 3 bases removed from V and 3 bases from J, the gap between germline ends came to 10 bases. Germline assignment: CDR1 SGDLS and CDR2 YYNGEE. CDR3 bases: TGTGCCAGCAGCGGGGGGCTAGGCTACGAGCAGTACTTC. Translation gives CASSGGLGYEQYF.

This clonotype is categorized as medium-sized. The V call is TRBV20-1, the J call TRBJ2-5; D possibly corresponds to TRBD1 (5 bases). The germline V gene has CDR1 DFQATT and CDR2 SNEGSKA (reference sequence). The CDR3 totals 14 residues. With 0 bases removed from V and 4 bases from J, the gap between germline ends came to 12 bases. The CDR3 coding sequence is TGCAGTGCTAGAGATACGGCAGGGCGAGAGACCCAGTACTTC. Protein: CSARDTAGRETQYF.

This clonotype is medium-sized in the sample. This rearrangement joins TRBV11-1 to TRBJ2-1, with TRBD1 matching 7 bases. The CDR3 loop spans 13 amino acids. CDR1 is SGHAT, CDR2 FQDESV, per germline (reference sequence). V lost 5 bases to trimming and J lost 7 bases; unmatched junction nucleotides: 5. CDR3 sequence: CASSPRQGNEQFF. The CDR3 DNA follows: TGTGCCAGCAGCCCTCGACAGGGAAATGAGCAGTTCTTC.

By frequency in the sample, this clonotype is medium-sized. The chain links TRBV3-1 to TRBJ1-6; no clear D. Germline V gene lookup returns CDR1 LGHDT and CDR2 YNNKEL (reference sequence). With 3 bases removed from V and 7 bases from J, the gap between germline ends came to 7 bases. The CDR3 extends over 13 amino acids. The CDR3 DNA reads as TGTGCCAGCAGCCACCCGGGAAATTCACCCCTCCACTTT. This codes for CASSHPGNSPLHF.

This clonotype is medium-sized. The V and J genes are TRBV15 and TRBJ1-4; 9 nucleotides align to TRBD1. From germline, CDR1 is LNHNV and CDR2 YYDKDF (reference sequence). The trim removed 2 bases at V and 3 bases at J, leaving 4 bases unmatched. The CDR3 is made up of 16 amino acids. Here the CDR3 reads CATSRTRTGANEKLFF. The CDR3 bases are TGTGCCACCAGCAGAACACGGACAGGGGCTAATGAAAAACTGTTTTTT.

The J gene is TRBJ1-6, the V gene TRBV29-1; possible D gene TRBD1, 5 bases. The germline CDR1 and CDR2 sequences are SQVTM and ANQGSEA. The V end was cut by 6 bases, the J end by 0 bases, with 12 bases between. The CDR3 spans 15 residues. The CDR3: CSVHRPSSYNSPLHF. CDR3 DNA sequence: TGCAGCGTCCACAGGCCGAGCTCCTATAATTCACCCCTCCACTTT.

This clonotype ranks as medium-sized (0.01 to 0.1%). The CDR3 is CASSLRGANVLTF. The CDR3 nucleotides read TGTGCCAGCAGTTTGAGGGGGGCCAACGTCCTGACTTTC. The genes are TRBV28 and TRBJ2-6; D call uncertain. CDR3 length equals 13 residues. With 3 bases removed from V and 4 bases from J, the gap between germline ends came to 4 bases. Germline V gene sequence: CDR1 MDHEN, CDR2 SYDVKM.

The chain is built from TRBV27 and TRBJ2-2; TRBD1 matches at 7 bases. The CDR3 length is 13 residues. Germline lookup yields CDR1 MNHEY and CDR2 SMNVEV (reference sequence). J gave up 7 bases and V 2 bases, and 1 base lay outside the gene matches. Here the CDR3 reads CASSLGQDGELFF. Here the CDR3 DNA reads TGTGCCAGCAGTTTAGGACAGGACGGGGAGCTGTTTTTT.

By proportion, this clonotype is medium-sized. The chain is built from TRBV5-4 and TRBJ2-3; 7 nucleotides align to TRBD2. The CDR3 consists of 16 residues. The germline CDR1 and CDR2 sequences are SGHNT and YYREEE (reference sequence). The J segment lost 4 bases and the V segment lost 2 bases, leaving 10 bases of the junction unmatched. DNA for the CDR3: TGTGCCAGCAGCTTTAAAGCGGGGCAGGTCGCAGATACGCAGTATTTT. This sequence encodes CASSFKAGQVADTQYF.

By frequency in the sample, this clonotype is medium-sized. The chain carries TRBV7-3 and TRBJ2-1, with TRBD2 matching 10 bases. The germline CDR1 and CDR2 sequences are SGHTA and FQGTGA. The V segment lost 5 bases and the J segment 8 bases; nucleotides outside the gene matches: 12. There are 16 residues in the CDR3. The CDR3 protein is CASSRGGTSATDEQFF. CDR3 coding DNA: TGTGCCAGCAGCAGAGGGGGGACTAGCGCCACGGATGAGCAGTTCTTC.

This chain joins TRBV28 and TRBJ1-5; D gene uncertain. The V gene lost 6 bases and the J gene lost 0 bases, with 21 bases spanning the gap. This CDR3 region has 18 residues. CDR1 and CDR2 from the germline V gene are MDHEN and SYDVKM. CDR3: CASSPDVQTIYSNQPQHF. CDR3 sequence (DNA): TGTGCCAGCAGCCCCGACGTTCAAACCATCTATAGCAATCAGCCCCAGCATTTT. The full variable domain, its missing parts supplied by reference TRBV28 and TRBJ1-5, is DVKVTQSSRYLVKRTGEKVFLECVQDMDHENMFWYRQDPGLGLRLIYFSYDVKMKEKGDIPEGYSVSREKKERFSLILESASTNQTSMYLCASSPDVQTIYSNQPQHFGDGTRLSIL.

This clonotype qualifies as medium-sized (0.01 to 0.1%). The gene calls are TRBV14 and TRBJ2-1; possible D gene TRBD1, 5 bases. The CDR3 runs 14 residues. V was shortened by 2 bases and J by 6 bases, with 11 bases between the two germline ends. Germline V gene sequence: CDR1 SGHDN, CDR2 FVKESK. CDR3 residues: CASSQWTRANEQFF. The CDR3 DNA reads TGTGCCAGCAGCCAATGGACACGGGCCAATGAGCAGTTCTTC.

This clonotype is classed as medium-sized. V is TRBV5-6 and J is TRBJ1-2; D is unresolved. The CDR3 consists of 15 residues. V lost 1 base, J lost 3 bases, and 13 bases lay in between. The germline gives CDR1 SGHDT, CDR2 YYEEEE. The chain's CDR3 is CASSLPKSGHYGYTF. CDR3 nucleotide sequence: TGTGCCAGCAGCTTGCCCAAGTCGGGCCACTATGGCTACACCTTC.

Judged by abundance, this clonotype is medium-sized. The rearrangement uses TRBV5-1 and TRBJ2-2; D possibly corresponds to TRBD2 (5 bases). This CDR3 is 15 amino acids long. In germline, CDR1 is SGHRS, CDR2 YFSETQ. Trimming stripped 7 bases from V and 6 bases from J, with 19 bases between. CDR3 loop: CASVGVDTGPGELFF. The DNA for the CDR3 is TGCGCCAGCGTCGGGGTAGACACTGGGCCCGGGGAGCTGTTTTTT. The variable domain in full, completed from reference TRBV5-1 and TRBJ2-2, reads KAGVTQTPRYLIKTRGQQVTLSCSPISGHRSVSWYQQTPGQGLQFLFEYFSETQRNKGNFPGRFSGRQFSNSRSEMNVSTLELGDSALYLCASVGVDTGPGELFFGEGSRLTVL.

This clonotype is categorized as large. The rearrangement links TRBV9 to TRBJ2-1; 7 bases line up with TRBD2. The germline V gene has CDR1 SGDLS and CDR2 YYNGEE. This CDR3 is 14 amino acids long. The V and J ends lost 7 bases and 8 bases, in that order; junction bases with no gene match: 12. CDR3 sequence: CASGDPAGIDEQFF. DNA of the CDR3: TGTGCCAGCGGGGATCCAGCGGGAATCGATGAGCAGTTCTTC.

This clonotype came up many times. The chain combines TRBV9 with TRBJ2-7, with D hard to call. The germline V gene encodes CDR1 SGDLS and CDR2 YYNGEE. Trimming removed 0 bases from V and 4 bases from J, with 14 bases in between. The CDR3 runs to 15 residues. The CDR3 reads CASSVDGHQPYEQYF. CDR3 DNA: TGTGCCAGCAGCGTAGATGGCCATCAGCCTTACGAGCAGTACTTC.

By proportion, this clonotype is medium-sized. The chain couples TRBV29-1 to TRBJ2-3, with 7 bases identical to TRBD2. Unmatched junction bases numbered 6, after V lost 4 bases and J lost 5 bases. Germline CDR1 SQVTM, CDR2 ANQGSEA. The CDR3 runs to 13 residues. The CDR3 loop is CSVVREWGDTQYF. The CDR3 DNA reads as TGCAGCGTTGTGCGGGAGTGGGGAGATACGCAGTATTTT.